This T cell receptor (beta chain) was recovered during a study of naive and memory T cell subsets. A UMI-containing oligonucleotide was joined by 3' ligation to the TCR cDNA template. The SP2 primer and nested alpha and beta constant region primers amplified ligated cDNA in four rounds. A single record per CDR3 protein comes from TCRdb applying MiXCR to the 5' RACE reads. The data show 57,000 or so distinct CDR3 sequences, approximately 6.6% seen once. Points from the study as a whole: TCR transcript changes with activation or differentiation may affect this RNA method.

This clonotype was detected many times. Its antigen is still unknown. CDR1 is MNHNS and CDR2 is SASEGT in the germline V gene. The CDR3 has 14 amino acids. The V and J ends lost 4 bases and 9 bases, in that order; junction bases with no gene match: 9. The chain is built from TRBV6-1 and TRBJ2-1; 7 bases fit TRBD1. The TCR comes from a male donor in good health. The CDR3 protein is CASSGRVGGGEQFF. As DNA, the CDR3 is TGTGCCAGCAGTGGGCGCGTAGGGGGCGGTGAGCAGTTCTTC.